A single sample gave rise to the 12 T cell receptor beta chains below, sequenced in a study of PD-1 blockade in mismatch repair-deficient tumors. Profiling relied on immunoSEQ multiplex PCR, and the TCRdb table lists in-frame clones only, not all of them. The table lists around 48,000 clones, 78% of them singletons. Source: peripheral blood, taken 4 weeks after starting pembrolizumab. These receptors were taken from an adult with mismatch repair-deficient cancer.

CDR3 DNA sequence: TGTGCCAGCAGCACGGGCCCTGGGGACAGTGAGCAGTTCTTC. This encodes CASSTGPGDSEQFF. This chain joins TRBV7-8 and TRBJ2-1; TRBD1 aligns across 7 bases. Germline V gene data show CDR1 as SGHVS and CDR2 as FQNEAQ. The CDR3 covers 14 residues. V lost 5 bases, J lost 9 bases, and 10 bases stayed unmatched.

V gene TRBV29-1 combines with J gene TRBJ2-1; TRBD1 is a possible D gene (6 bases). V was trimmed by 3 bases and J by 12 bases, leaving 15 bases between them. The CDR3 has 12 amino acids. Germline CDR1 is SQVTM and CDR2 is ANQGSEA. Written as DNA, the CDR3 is TGCAGCGTTGATGGCAGGGGACCGGGGCAGTTCTTC. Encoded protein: CSVDGRGPGQFF.

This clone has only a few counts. CDR3 in DNA: TGTGCCAGCACCGTGTTGGTAGCGAGGTACAATGAGCAGTTCTTC. It codes for CASTVLVARYNEQFF. The chain is built from TRBV19 and TRBJ2-1, with D tentatively TRBD2 (5 bases). Germline V lookup: CDR1 LNHDA, CDR2 SQIVND (reference sequence). This CDR3 region has 15 residues. The V gene lost 9 bases and the J gene lost 4 bases, with 19 bases spanning the gap.

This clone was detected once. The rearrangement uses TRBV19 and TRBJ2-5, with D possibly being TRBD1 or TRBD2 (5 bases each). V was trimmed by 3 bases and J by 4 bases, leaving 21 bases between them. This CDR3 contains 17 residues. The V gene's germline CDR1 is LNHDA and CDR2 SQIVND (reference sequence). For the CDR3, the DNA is TGTGCCAGTAGTATGAGGATCGGGACGGGGCCGCTAGAGACCCAGTACTTC. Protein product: CASSMRIGTGPLETQYF.

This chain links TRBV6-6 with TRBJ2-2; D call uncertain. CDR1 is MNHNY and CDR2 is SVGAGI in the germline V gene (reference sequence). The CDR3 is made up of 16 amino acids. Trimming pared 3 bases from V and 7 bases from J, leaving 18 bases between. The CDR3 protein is CASSYASELGSGELFF. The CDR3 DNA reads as TGTGCCAGCAGTTATGCTAGTGAGTTAGGAAGCGGGGAGCTGTTTTTT.

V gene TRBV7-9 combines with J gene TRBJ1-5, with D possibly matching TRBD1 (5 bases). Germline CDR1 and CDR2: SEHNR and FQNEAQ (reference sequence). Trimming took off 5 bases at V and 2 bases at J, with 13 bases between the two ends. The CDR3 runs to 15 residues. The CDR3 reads CASSARGTGNQPQHF. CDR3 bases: TGTGCCAGCAGCGCCCGGGGGACGGGCAATCAGCCCCAGCATTTT.

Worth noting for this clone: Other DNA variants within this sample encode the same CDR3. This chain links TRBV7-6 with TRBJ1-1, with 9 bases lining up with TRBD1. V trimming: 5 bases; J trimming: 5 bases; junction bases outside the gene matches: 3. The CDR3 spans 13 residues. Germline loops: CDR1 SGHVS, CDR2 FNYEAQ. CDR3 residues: CASSPGQGTEAFF. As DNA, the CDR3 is TGTGCCAGCAGCCCAGGACAGGGGACTGAAGCTTTCTTT.

Here the CDR3 DNA reads TGTGCCAGCAGCTTGGGGACTCTTCAAGATACGCAGTATTTT. Translation: CASSLGTLQDTQYF. J is TRBJ2-3 and V is TRBV5-4; TRBD2 is a possible D gene (5 bases). CDR1 and CDR2 (germline): SGHNT, YYREEE (reference sequence). Trimming pared 0 bases from V and 5 bases from J, leaving 10 bases between. CDR3 length: 14 residues.

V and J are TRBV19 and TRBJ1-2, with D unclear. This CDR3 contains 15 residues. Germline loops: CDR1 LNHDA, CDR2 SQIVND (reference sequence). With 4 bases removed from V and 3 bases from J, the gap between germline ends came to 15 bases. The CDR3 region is CASSRERSLDYGYTF. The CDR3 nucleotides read TGTGCCAGTAGTAGGGAACGGTCTCTTGACTATGGCTACACCTTC. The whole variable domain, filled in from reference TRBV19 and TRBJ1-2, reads DGGITQSPKYLFRKEGQNVTLSCEQNLNHDAMYWYRQDPGQGLRLIYYSQIVNDFQKGDIAEGYSVSREKKESFPLTVTSAQKNPTAFYLCASSRERSLDYGYTFGSGTRLTVV.

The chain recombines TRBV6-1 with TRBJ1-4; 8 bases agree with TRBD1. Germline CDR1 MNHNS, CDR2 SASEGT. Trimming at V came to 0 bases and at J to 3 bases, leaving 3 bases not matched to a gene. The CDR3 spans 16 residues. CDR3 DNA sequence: TGTGCCAGCAGTGAAGCGCAGGGGGCAGCTAATGAAAAACTGTTTTTT. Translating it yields CASSEAQGAANEKLFF.

CDR3 nucleotides: TGTGCCAGCAGCGGACTCAGGGGGGAGACCCAGTACTTC. Amino acids: CASSGLRGETQYF. This rearrangement joins TRBV7-2 to TRBJ2-5, with 7 bases aligning to TRBD1. The J segment lost 5 bases and the V segment lost 5 bases, leaving 5 bases of the junction unmatched. Germline V gene lookup returns CDR1 SGHTA and CDR2 FQGNSA. The length of the CDR3 is 13 residues.

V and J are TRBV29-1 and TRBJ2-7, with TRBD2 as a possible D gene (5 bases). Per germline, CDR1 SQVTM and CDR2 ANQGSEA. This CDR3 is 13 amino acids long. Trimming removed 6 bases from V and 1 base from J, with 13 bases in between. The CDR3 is CSVPGIGSYEQYF. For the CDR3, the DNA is TGCAGCGTCCCCGGGATCGGGTCCTACGAGCAGTACTTC.